The TCR beta chain under discussion was sequenced for a study of breast tumors, draining lymph nodes, adjacent tissues. This CDR3 has 13 residues. Germline-derived CDR1 and CDR2 are DFQATT and SNEGSKA (reference sequence). The V gene lost 6 bases and the J gene lost 2 bases, with 14 bases spanning the gap. Axillary draining lymph nodes of breast cancer patients supplied the node samples. This clonotype occurred many times. The antigen is unknown. General study points: Tumor and nontumor repertoires were significantly more similar in luminal-like than in basal-like breast cancer.

A single record per CDR3 protein comes from TCRdb applying MiXCR to the multiplex PCR reads. Of about 80,000 distinct CDR3 sequences listed, approximately 19% are singletons. V usage is TRBV20-1 and J usage is TRBJ2-7; perhaps TRBD1 as D (6 bases). Material for sequencing was axillary lymph node tissue. The source of this sequence is a female donor with breast cancer. Some clones in this sample may be carry-over from other donors' samples. For the CDR3, the DNA is TGCAGTGCGAACCGGGACACTACCTACGAGCAGTACTTC. This translates into CSANRDTTYEQYF.